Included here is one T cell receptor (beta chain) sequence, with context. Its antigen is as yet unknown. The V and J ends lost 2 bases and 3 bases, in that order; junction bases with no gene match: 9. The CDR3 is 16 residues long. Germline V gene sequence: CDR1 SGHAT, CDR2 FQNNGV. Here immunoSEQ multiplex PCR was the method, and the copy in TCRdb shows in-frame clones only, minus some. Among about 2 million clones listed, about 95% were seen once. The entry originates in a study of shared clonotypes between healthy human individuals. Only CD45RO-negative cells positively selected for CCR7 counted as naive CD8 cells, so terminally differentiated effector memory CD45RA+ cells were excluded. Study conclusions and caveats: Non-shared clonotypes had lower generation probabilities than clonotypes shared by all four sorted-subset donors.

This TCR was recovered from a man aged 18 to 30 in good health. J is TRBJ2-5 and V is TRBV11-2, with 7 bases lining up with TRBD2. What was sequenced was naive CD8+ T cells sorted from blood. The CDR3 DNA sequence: TGTGCCAGCAGCTTAAGCCCTGGGCTAGCGGAAGAGACCCAGTACTTC. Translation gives CASSLSPGLAEETQYF.